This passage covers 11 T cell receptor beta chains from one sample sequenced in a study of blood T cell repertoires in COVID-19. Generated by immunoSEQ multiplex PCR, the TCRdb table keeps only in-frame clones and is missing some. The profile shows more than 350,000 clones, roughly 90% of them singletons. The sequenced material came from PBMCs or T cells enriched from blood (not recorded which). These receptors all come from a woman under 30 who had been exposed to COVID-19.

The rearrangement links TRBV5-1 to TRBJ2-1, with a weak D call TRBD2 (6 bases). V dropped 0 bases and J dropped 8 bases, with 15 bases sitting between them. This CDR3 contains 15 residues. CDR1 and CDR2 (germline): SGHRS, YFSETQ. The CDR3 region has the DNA TGCGCCAGCAGCTTGGGAGCGACTAGTGGCTATGAGCAGTTCTTC. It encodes CASSLGATSGYEQFF.

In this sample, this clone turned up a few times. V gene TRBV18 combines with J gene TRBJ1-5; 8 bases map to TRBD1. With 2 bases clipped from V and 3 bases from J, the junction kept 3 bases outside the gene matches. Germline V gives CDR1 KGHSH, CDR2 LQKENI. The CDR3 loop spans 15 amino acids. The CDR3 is CASSPAGGFNQPQHF. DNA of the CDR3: TGTGCCAGCTCACCAGCAGGGGGCTTCAATCAGCCCCAGCATTTT.

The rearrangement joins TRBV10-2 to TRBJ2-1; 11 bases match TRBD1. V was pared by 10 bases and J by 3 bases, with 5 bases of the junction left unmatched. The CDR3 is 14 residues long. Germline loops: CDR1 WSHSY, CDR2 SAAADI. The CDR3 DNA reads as TGCGCCACCCAGGGACAGGGGGACTACAATGAGCAGTTCTTC. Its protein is CATQGQGDYNEQFF.

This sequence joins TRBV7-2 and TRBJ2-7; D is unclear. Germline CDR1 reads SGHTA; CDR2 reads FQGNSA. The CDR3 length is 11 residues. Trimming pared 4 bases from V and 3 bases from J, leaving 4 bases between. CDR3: CASSSHYEQYF. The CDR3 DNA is TGTGCCAGCAGCTCCCACTACGAGCAGTACTTC. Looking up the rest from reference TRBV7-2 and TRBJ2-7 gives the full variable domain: GAGVSQSPSNKVTEKGKDVELRCDPISGHTALYWYRQSLGQGLEFLIYFQGNSAPDKSGLPSDRFSAERTGGSVSTLTIQRTQQEDSAVYLCASSSHYEQYFGPGTRLTVT.

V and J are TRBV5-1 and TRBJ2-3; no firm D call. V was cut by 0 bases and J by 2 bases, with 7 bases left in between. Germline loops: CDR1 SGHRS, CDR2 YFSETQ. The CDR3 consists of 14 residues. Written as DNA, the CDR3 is TGCGCCAGCAGCTTGGGGAGCAACACAGATACGCAGTATTTT. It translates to CASSLGSNTDTQYF.

The CDR3 DNA is TGTGCCAGCAGTGCCCCCGGGACAGGGGGACCCTACGAGCAGTACTTC. It is translated as CASSAPGTGGPYEQYF. The chain links TRBV28 to TRBJ2-7; 11 bases are shared with TRBD1. The CDR3 has 16 residues. The J segment lost 2 bases and the V segment lost 5 bases, leaving 8 bases of the junction unmatched. Germline loops: CDR1 MDHEN, CDR2 SYDVKM.

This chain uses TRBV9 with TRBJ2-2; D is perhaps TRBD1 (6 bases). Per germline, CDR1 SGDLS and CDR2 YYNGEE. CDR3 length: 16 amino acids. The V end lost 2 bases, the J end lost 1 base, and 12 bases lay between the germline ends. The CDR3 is CASSVSGTKNTGELFF. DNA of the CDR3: TGTGCCAGCAGCGTTTCCGGGACAAAGAACACCGGGGAGCTGTTTTTT.

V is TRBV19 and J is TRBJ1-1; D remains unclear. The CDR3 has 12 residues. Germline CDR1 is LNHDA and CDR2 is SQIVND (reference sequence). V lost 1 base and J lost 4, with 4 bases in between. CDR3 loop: CASSIAGTEAFF. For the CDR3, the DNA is TGTGCCAGTAGTATAGCCGGCACTGAAGCTTTCTTT. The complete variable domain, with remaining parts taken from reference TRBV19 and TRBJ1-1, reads DGGITQSPKYLFRKEGQNVTLSCEQNLNHDAMYWYRQDPGQGLRLIYYSQIVNDFQKGDIAEGYSVSREKKESFPLTVTSAQKNPTAFYLCASSIAGTEAFFGQGTRLTVV.

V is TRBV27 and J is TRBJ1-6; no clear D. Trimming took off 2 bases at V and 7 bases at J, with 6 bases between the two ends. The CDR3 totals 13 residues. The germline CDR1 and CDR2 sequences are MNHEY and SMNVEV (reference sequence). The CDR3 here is CASSLAENSPLHF. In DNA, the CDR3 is TGTGCCAGCAGTTTAGCAGAAAATTCACCCCTCCACTTT.

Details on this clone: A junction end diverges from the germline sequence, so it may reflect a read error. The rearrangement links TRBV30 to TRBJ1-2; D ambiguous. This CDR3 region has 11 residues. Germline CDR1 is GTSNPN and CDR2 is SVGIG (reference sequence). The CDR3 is CAWRQAPKVLF. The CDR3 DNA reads TGTGCCTGGAGGCAGGCCCCTAAAGTCCTTTTC.

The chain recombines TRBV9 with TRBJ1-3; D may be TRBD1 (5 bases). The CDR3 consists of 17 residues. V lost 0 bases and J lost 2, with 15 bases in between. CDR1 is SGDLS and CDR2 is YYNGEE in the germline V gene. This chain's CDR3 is CASSVGGATAPGNTIYF. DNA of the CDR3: TGTGCCAGCAGCGTAGGCGGGGCAACCGCCCCTGGAAACACCATATATTTT.